This TCR beta chain was recorded in a study of T cells in Graves' hyperthyroidism and ophthalmopathy. Study details: Blood from the periphery was taken at initial diagnosis, before any treatment.

What was amplified from RNA transcripts were TCR beta CDR3 regions. With the HTBI primer set, the TCR CDR3 went through a first round of RT-PCR. MiXCR was run by TCRdb on the multiplex PCR reads, yielding one entry per CDR3 protein. The data contain about half a million distinct CDR3 sequences, 20% to 25% of them singletons. Trimming removed 0 bases at V and 1 base at J, with 6 bases between. The CDR3 has 13 amino acids. Germline values: CDR1 GTSNPN, CDR2 SVGIG (reference sequence). Overall study results and limits: Ophthalmopathy was identified by the model a median about 6.4 months ahead of onset. Peripheral blood also featured most of the thyroid clonotypes expanded above 0.001.

This clonotype was counted between two and nine times. Its specificity is not known. The authors took PBMCs from 10 ml fresh peripheral blood. The source material was blood. The V and J genes are TRBV30 and TRBJ1-1; D is ambiguous. This sequence was found in a woman between 70 and 85 years old with Graves' ophthalmopathy. CDR3: CAWSVFRNTEAFF. The CDR3 DNA sequence: TGTGCCTGGAGTGTTTTTAGGAACACTGAAGCTTTCTTT.